The 25 T cell receptor beta chains in this list originate from one sample, sequenced in a study of shared clonotypes between healthy human individuals (TCRdb year 2020). The library was made by the immunoSEQ multiplex PCR assay. Entries here come from immuneACCESS through TCRdb and include only in-frame sequences with V and J called. Some clones fail to appear in such tables; in the studies checked, an unresolved V gene covers under half of the shortfall, and the cause of the remainder is unknown. In this sample the table shows nearly 2 million clones, roughly 95% of which occur a single time. Clones ranked in the top ten supply 0.95% to 1.5% of the sample. CD8 naive samples were CD45RO-negative cells positively selected for CCR7, giving a CD45RA+CCR7+ population that excluded TemRA cells. The source material was naive CD8+ T cells sorted from blood. Reading the label with the study, this specimen's cell subset or site is: CD45RA+CCR7+. The origin of the receptors is a man younger than 35 in good health.

The chain couples TRBV27 to TRBJ2-7; D uncertain. This CDR3 is 14 amino acids long. The ends were cut back, 2 bases at V and 3 bases at J, with 11 bases in the middle. Per germline, CDR1 MNHEY and CDR2 SMNVEV (reference sequence). The CDR3 bases are TGTGCCAGCAGTTTAGCCGGAACTTACTACGAGCAGTACTTC. Translating gives CASSLAGTYYEQYF.

The chain recombines TRBV30 with TRBJ2-6; TRBD1 aligns across 7 bases. This CDR3 spans 16 amino acids. Germline V CDR1 and CDR2: GTSNPN, SVGIG (reference sequence). V was clipped by 5 bases and J by 1 base; unmatched bases: 8. For the CDR3, the DNA is TGTGCCTGGGACAGGGAGTTGGTGTCTGGGGCCAACGTCCTGACTTTC. This encodes CAWDRELVSGANVLTF.

About this clone itself: One end of the junction does not line up with germline, which may come from a read error. This rearrangement joins TRBV10-3 to TRBJ1-2; maybe TRBD1 (6 bases). CDR1 is ENHRY and CDR2 is SYGVKD in the germline V gene. This CDR3 comprises 12 residues. The CDR3 here is CAISEGGQPPFF. CDR3 in DNA: TGTGCCATCAGTGAGGGGGGCCAGCCACCTTTCTTC.

V and J are TRBV15 and TRBJ1-2; 8 nucleotides align to TRBD1. V lost 5 bases, J lost 4 bases, and 3 bases stayed unmatched. Per the germline V gene, CDR1 is LNHNV and CDR2 is YYDKDF (reference sequence). This CDR3 has 13 amino acids. The CDR3 DNA reads as TGTGCCACCAGCGGAACAGGGGGCTATGGCTACACCTTC. Its translation is CATSGTGGYGYTF.

The genes are TRBV5-6 and TRBJ1-1; D is uncertain. Germline CDR1 SGHDT, CDR2 YYEEEE. The V end was cut by 0 bases, the J end by 11 bases, with 11 bases between. CDR3 size: 12 residues. The CDR3 loop is CASSLDGPAAFF. CDR3 sequence (DNA): TGTGCCAGCAGCTTGGACGGACCGGCGGCTTTCTTT.

This clone was seen just once. The rearrangement links TRBV5-4 to TRBJ2-7, with 8 bases matching TRBD2. The V segment lost 3 bases and the J segment 5 bases; nucleotides outside the gene matches: 10. The CDR3 is 15 amino acids. Germline V lookup: CDR1 SGHNT, CDR2 YYREEE (reference sequence). For the CDR3, the DNA is TGTGCCAGCAGCTCGGGGGGGGAGCGGCCGAACGAGCAGTACTTC. This sequence encodes CASSSGGERPNEQYF.

This clone was recorded once. The rearrangement uses TRBV6-4 and TRBJ2-7; tentative D call: TRBD1 (5 bases). The germline V gene encodes CDR1 MRHNA and CDR2 SNTAGT. The CDR3 is 14 residues long. The ends were cut back, 6 bases at V and 7 bases at J, with 19 bases in the middle. CDR3 sequence: CASRVAGAQEEQYF. The CDR3 coding sequence is TGTGCCAGCAGGGTCGCTGGGGCTCAAGAGGAGCAGTACTTC.

Turning to this clone: The junction departs from the called germline gene at one end, perhaps through a read error. The chain combines TRBV27 with TRBJ2-7; weak D call: TRBD2 (5 bases). The germline CDR1 and CDR2 sequences are MNHEY and SMNVEV (reference sequence). This CDR3 has 13 residues. As DNA, the CDR3 is TGTGCCAGCAGTTTGATCGGGATAAACGAGCTGTACTTC. It specifies CASSLIGINELYF.

This sequence joins TRBV30 and TRBJ2-1, with 9 positions matching TRBD1. CDR1 and CDR2 (germline): GTSNPN, SVGIG (reference sequence). CDR3 length: 12 residues. The ends lost 8 bases at V and 12 bases at J; junction bases unmatched: 11. This CDR3 reads CARDREGVGQFF. CDR3 in DNA: TGTGCCCGGGACAGGGAGGGGGTAGGGCAGTTCTTC.

The CDR3 is CASSTGTSRGGGEQFF. CDR3 in DNA: TGCGCCAGCAGCACCGGGACTAGCCGCGGAGGGGGTGAGCAGTTCTTC. This chain connects TRBV5-1 to TRBJ2-1; 9 bases line up with TRBD2. This CDR3 comprises 16 residues. V trimming: 4 bases; J trimming: 9 bases; junction bases outside the gene matches: 14. The germline gives CDR1 SGHRS, CDR2 YFSETQ. Combining the CDR3 with reference TRBV5-1 and TRBJ2-1 gives the whole variable domain KAGVTQTPRYLIKTRGQQVTLSCSPISGHRSVSWYQQTPGQGLQFLFEYFSETQRNKGNFPGRFSGRQFSNSRSEMNVSTLELGDSALYLCASSTGTSRGGGEQFFGPGTRLTVL.

This clone was counted a single time. The rearrangement links TRBV15 to TRBJ1-1; no clear D gene. This CDR3 spans 15 amino acids. Trimming took off 3 bases at V and 1 base at J, with 12 bases between the two ends. Germline CDR1 LNHNV, CDR2 YYDKDF (reference sequence). As DNA, the CDR3 is TGTGCCACCAGCAGGACTAATTCAGGGAACACTGAAGCTTTCTTT. This encodes CATSRTNSGNTEAFF. The variable domain in full, with the rest retrieved from reference TRBV15 and TRBJ1-1, is DAMVIQNPRYQVTQFGKPVTLSCSQTLNHNVMYWYQQKSSQAPKLLFHYYDKDFNNEADTPDNFQSRRPNTSFCFLDIRSPGLGDTAMYLCATSRTNSGNTEAFFGQGTRLTVV.

V is TRBV19 and J is TRBJ2-3, with D possibly TRBD2 on 5 matching bases. With 5 bases removed from V and 1 base from J, the gap between germline ends came to 16 bases. CDR3 length: 16 residues. The germline gives CDR1 LNHDA, CDR2 SQIVND (reference sequence). The CDR3 region has the DNA TGTGCCAGTAGTGAAGGTGGACTTGCGGGCACAGATACGCAGTATTTT. This sequence encodes CASSEGGLAGTDTQYF.

V is TRBV19 and J is TRBJ2-7, with TRBD2 matching over 8 bases. This CDR3 comprises 13 residues. The trim removed 10 bases at V and 2 bases at J, leaving 7 bases unmatched. The V gene's germline CDR1 is LNHDA and CDR2 SQIVND (reference sequence). CDR3 loop: CATSPGLAYEQYF. As DNA, the CDR3 is TGTGCCACTTCTCCGGGACTAGCCTACGAGCAGTACTTC.

The CDR3 sequence: CASSQDTLAGGVTGELFF. The CDR3, as DNA: TGCGCCAGCAGCCAAGATACTTTGGCGGGAGGGGTCACCGGGGAGCTGTTTTTT. The genes are TRBV4-3 and TRBJ2-2, with TRBD2 identical over 9 bases. There are 18 residues in the CDR3. V was pared by 0 bases and J by 4 bases, with 9 bases of the junction left unmatched. CDR1 LGHNA and CDR2 YSLEER come from the germline V gene.

This clone is a singleton in its sample. The rearrangement joins TRBV7-3 to TRBJ2-1, with 8 positions matching TRBD1. Looked up from germline, CDR1 is SGHTA and CDR2 is FQGTGA. The V gene end was trimmed by 6 bases and the J gene end by 8 bases; junction bases not matched to a gene: 12. CDR3 size: 15 residues. The CDR3, as DNA: TGTGCCAGCAGTCCCGGGACAGGCCAATACTATGAGCAGTTCTTC. This codes for CASSPGTGQYYEQFF.

This clone was seen more than once but under ten times. Other DNA variants within this sample encode the same CDR3. J is TRBJ2-2 and V is TRBV4-1; no firm D call. Germline V gene data show CDR1 as MGHRA and CDR2 as YSYEKL. The CDR3 covers 15 residues. Trimming took 0 bases from V and 1 from J, leaving 6 bases between them. The DNA for the CDR3 is TGCGCCAGCAGCCAAGAAGCACAGAACACCGGGGAGCTGTTTTTT. This codes for CASSQEAQNTGELFF.

This clone was counted a single time. The sample carries other DNA sequences with the same CDR3. V usage is TRBV27 and J usage is TRBJ2-7; the D call may be TRBD1 or TRBD2 (5 bases each). Germline assignment: CDR1 MNHEY and CDR2 SMNVEV (reference sequence). There are 14 residues in the CDR3. V gave up 3 bases and J gave up 0 bases, with 9 bases separating them. The CDR3 DNA reads TGTGCCAGCAGTTTTGCAGGGAGCTCCTACGAGCAGTACTTC. Amino acids: CASSFAGSSYEQYF.

As concerns this clone: The same CDR3 arises from other DNA sequences in this sample as well. The CDR3 protein is CASSLEVSGYEQYF. The DNA of the CDR3 is TGTGCCAGCAGCTTAGAGGTTAGCGGTTACGAGCAGTACTTC. The chain employs TRBV11-2 and TRBJ2-7; a possible D gene is TRBD2 (6 bases). The CDR3 totals 14 residues. Per the germline V gene, CDR1 is SGHAT and CDR2 is FQNNGV. V gave up 0 bases and J gave up 4 bases, with 10 bases separating them.

Details on this clone: Other DNA sequences of this sample code for an identical CDR3. V is TRBV5-6 and J is TRBJ2-7; maybe TRBD1 (5 bases). The CDR3 extends over 13 amino acids. The ends were cut back, 2 bases at V and 1 base at J, with 7 bases in the middle. CDR1 is SGHDT, CDR2 YYEEEE, per germline. The CDR3 spells CASSFDSSYEQYF. As DNA, the CDR3 is TGTGCCAGCAGCTTTGACAGTTCCTACGAGCAGTACTTC.

The J gene is TRBJ2-7, the V gene TRBV27, with TRBD1 matching 8 bases. The CDR3 is made up of 16 amino acids. Germline-derived CDR1 and CDR2 are MNHEY and SMNVEV (reference sequence). V gave up 5 bases and J gave up 4 bases; unmatched junction bases: 13. The CDR3 nucleotides read TGTGCCAGCAGTCCCTCGACAGGGGCGACATATTACGAGCAGTACTTC. It translates to CASSPSTGATYYEQYF.

Concerning this clone: Other DNA sequences in this sample translate to the same CDR3. The CDR3 here is CASSLTGTATYEQYF. CDR3 bases: TGCGCCAGCAGCCTAACCGGGACGGCGACCTACGAGCAGTACTTC. The chain uses TRBV4-1 and TRBJ2-7, with D perhaps given as TRBD1 or TRBD2 (5 bases each). CDR1 MGHRA and CDR2 YSYEKL come from the germline V gene. Between the trimmed V and J ends, which lost 4 bases and 2 bases, there was a span of 15 bases. The CDR3 covers 15 residues.

The genes are TRBV29-1 and TRBJ2-7; 8 bases are shared with TRBD1. The V gene's germline CDR1 is SQVTM and CDR2 ANQGSEA. The CDR3 runs 16 residues. V was pared by 6 bases and J by 3 bases, with 16 bases of the junction left unmatched. The CDR3 coding sequence is TGCAGCGTCGTCTTAGGACAGGGCAACTACGTCTACGAGCAGTACTTC. This translates into CSVVLGQGNYVYEQYF.

V usage is TRBV7-2 and J usage is TRBJ2-1; 11 nucleotides line up with TRBD2. Germline CDR1 reads SGHTA; CDR2 reads FQGNSA. With V trimmed by 5 bases and J by 4 bases, 4 bases remained unmatched. CDR3 length: 15 amino acids. CDR3 in amino acids: CASSALAGDYNEQFF. The CDR3 DNA reads TGTGCCAGCAGCGCACTAGCGGGAGATTACAATGAGCAGTTCTTC.

CDR3 in amino acids: CASSLVTGADTQYF. The CDR3 bases are TGTGCCAGCAGCTTAGTAACAGGAGCAGATACGCAGTATTTT. The chain recombines TRBV11-3 with TRBJ2-3; possible D gene TRBD1, 5 bases. CDR1 is SGHNT and CDR2 is YENEEA in the germline V gene. V lost 1 base to trimming and J lost 4 bases, with 9 bases between them. The CDR3 extends over 14 amino acids. The full variable domain, rest sourced from reference TRBV11-3 and TRBJ2-3, is EAGVVQSPRYKIIEKKQPVAFWCNPISGHNTLYWYLQNLGQGPELLIRYENEEAVDDSQLPKDRFSAERLKGVDSTLKIQPAELGDSAVYLCASSLVTGADTQYFGPGTRLTVL.

This clone was observed a few times. This chain connects TRBV4-1 to TRBJ1-1; no reliable D call. V was shortened by 4 bases and J by 1 base, with 10 bases between the two germline ends. The CDR3 has 14 residues. CDR1 is MGHRA and CDR2 is YSYEKL in the germline V gene. The CDR3 sequence: CASSPEAGNTEAFF. The CDR3 coding sequence is TGCGCCAGCAGCCCCGAGGCAGGGAACACTGAAGCTTTCTTT.